Listed here are 7 T cell receptor beta chains from one sample, sequenced in a study of T-cell memory formation after mild COVID-19. TCRdb analysed the 5' RACE reads with MiXCR anew, one entry per CDR3 protein. The repertoire holds approximately 270,000 distinct CDR3 sequences, with about a sixth as singletons. The sequencing sample was made of PBMCs or a T cell subset sorted from them (not recorded which). These receptor sequences come from a man aged 18 to 29 who had mild COVID-19 (a few samples of this study predate the infection). Cell type and time point are not known.

V gene TRBV5-1 combines with J gene TRBJ2-6; 7 bases fit TRBD1. CDR1 SGHRS and CDR2 YFSETQ come from the germline V gene. The CDR3 runs to 18 residues. V lost 4 bases and J lost 0; bases outside the gene matches: 10. The CDR3 DNA reads as TGCGCCAGCAGCCGAGGGGGCAGGACGAGCTCTGGGGCCAACGTCCTGACTTTC. It yields the protein CASSRGGRTSSGANVLTF.

The chain recombines TRBV20-1 with TRBJ2-1; 8 positions match TRBD1. This CDR3 has 15 residues. Germline V lookup: CDR1 DFQATT, CDR2 SNEGSKA (reference sequence). Losses at the gene ends were 6 bases for V and 6 bases for J; bases not matched to a gene: 13. CDR3 loop: CSASPRTGNFNEQFF. The CDR3 DNA reads as TGCAGTGCCAGCCCTCGGACAGGGAATTTCAATGAGCAGTTCTTC.

The V and J genes are TRBV20-1 and TRBJ2-7; no clear D gene. The CDR3 has 12 amino acids. V gave up 6 bases and J gave up 0 bases, with 9 bases separating them. The V gene's germline CDR1 is DFQATT and CDR2 SNEGSKA (reference sequence). CDR3 bases: TGCAGTGCGAGACAAGGCTCCTACGAGCAGTACTTC. Translation: CSARQGSYEQYF.

This clonotype occurred a few times. The chain couples TRBV7-2 to TRBJ1-5, with a weak D call TRBD1 (5 bases). V was clipped by 1 base and J by 1 base, with 14 bases between them. The CDR3 covers 17 residues. The V gene's germline CDR1 is SGHTA and CDR2 FQGNSA. CDR3 in amino acids: CASSLVSGALSNQPQHF. Here the CDR3 DNA reads TGTGCCAGCAGCTTAGTTTCTGGGGCGCTGAGCAATCAGCCCCAGCATTTT.

In its sample, this clonotype was seen a few times. This chain uses TRBV12-3 or TRBV12-4 with TRBJ2-5; 8 bases are a match to TRBD1. The CDR3 has 13 amino acids. The J segment lost 5 bases and the V segment lost 6 bases, leaving 5 bases of the junction unmatched. This CDR3 reads CASRMQGAETQYF. Here the CDR3 DNA reads TGTGCCAGCAGAATGCAGGGGGCGGAGACCCAGTACTTC.

A few counts support this clonotype. This chain connects TRBV29-1 to TRBJ2-3; 8 bases are shared with TRBD2. Germline CDR1 reads SQVTM; CDR2 reads ANQGSEA. CDR3 length: 15 amino acids. V trimming: 4 bases; J trimming: 6 bases; junction bases outside the gene matches: 12. The CDR3 region is CSVGSSGSRGDTQYF. DNA of the CDR3: TGCAGCGTTGGTTCTAGCGGGTCACGCGGGGATACGCAGTATTTT.

The chain has TRBV6-5 and TRBJ1-3; D might be TRBD1 (5 bases). The V end was cut by 8 bases, the J end by 2 bases, with 13 bases between. Germline V CDR1 and CDR2: MNHEY, SVGAGI. This CDR3 spans 14 amino acids. CDR3 sequence reads: CASPFGATGNTIYF. CDR3 sequence (DNA): TGTGCCAGCCCTTTTGGGGCAACTGGAAACACCATATATTTT.